The sequence of this T cell receptor (beta chain) was determined in a study of cytomegalovirus exposure and HLA in healthy donors. Study-level results: Sequencing likely produced, as an artifact, a cluster of highly shared sequence variants. The productive fraction for most TCR beta V segments was about 90% or about 30% in an earlier analysis. The study carried out a later analysis of TCR beta sequences. It associated around 17,000 of them with specific HLA alleles at a false discovery rate of 0.05.

Germline V gene data show CDR1 as MNHNS and CDR2 as SASEGT. CDR3 length equals 14 residues. Trimming cost V 3 bases and J 4 bases, with 12 bases left between them. In regard to this clone: Its antigen is not identified.

Both 60 Vbeta primers and 13 Jbeta primers went into the PCR. TCRdb's table, derived via immunoSEQ multiplex PCR, lists solely in-frame clones and lacks some. The repertoire has around 140,000 clones, 65% to 85% of them found once; the top ten carry about 2.5%. J is TRBJ2-5 and V is TRBV6-1; no clear D gene. Sequenced: PBMCs. This clonotype originated in a man between 45 and 60 years old in good health and CMV-seronegative. CDR3: CASSELMNGETQYF. CDR3 in DNA: TGTGCCAGCAGTGAGTTGATGAACGGAGAGACCCAGTACTTC.